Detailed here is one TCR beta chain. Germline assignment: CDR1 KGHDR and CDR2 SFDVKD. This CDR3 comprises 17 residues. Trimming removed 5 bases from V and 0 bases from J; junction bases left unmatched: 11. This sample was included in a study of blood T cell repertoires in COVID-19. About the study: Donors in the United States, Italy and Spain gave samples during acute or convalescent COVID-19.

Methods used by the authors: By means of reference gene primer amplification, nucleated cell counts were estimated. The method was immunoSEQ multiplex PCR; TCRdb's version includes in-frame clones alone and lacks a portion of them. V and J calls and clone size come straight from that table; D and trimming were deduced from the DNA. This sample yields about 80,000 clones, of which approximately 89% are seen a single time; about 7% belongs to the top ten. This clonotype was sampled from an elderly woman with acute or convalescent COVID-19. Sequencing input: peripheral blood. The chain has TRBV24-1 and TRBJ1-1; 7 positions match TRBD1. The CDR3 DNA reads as TGTGCCACCAGTGCCCCCGACAGGGTAACCATGAACACTGAAGCTTTCTTT. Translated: CATSAPDRVTMNTEAFF.